This T cell receptor beta chain originates from a study of control samples from healthy donors and cancer patients. The table came from immunoSEQ multiplex PCR; TCRdb's copy has only in-frame clones and leaves some out. This table holds 100,000 to 150,000 clones, over 75% found once. A single count supports this clone. Germline assignment: CDR1 SGDLS and CDR2 YYNGEE. The CDR3 length is 16 residues. V gave up 4 bases and J gave up 2 bases; unmatched junction bases: 7. Sequenced: blood. The chain employs TRBV9 and TRBJ1-1; 11 positions match TRBD1. The source is a man aged 35 to 55 in good health. DNA of the CDR3: TGTGCCAGCAGCCGGGGACAGGGGGTGGACAACACTGAAGCTTTCTTT. This encodes CASSRGQGVDNTEAFF.